This T cell receptor beta chain comes out of a study of cytomegalovirus exposure and HLA in healthy donors. General study findings and limits: Trimming of TCR beta V- and J-genes showed a link, identified in a later analysis, to a missense DCLRE1C variant.

It was with 60 Vbeta and 13 Jbeta primers that the PCR ran. Data came from immunoSEQ multiplex PCR; TCRdb stores just in-frame clones and leaves some out. The profile covers about 160,000 clones, with roughly four fifths appearing a single time and 1.5% to 2% taken by the ten largest. To note about this clone: What it binds is not known.

V dropped 4 bases and J dropped 4 bases, with 5 bases sitting between them. This CDR3 is 12 amino acids long. Germline assignment: CDR1 MNHNS and CDR2 SASEGT. This receptor was taken from a woman aged 18-29 years in good health and CMV-seronegative. The sample comprised PBMCs. The V gene is TRBV6-1, the J gene TRBJ2-1; D not resolved. CDR3 amino acids: CASSVGYNEQFF. In DNA, the CDR3 is TGTGCCAGCAGTGTCGGGTACAATGAGCAGTTCTTC.